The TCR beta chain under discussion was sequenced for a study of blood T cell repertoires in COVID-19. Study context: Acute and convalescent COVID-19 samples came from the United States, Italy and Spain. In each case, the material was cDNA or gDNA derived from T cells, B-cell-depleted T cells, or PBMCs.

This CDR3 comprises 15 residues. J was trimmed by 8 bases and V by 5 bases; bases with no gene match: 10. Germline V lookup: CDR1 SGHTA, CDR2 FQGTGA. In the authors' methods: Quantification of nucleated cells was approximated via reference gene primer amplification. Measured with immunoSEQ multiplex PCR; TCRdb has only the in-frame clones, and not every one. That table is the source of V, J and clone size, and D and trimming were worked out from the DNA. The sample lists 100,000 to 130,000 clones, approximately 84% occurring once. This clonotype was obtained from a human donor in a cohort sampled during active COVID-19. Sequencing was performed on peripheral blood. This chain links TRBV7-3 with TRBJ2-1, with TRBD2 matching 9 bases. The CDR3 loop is CASSPQGLALDEQFF. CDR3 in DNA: TGTGCCAGCAGCCCGCAGGGACTAGCCCTCGATGAGCAGTTCTTC.